Below, 32 T cell receptor beta chains from the same sample are listed, as sequenced in a study of OX40 agonist ivuxolimab in advanced cancers. The method was immunoSEQ multiplex PCR; TCRdb's version includes in-frame clones alone and lacks a portion of them. Altogether some 20,000 clones are present, 79% being singletons, with the ten largest covering about 30%. Sequencing used CD4+ or CD8+ T cells sorted from blood, obtained in a trial of the OX40 agonist ivuxolimab. The receptors derive from an adult with an advanced solid tumor such as melanoma, head and neck, liver or kidney cancer.

The V and J genes are TRBV30 and TRBJ1-3; possible D gene TRBD1, 5 bases. The CDR3 has 12 residues. Germline assignment: CDR1 GTSNPN and CDR2 SVGIG (reference sequence). The V and J ends lost 4 bases and 4 bases respectively, with 8 bases between them. CDR3 loop: CAWKGFGNTIYF. For the CDR3, the DNA is TGTGCCTGGAAGGGGTTCGGAAACACCATATATTTT.

The CDR3 bases are TGTGCCAGCAGTATCAGACAGGCCAATTCACCCCTCCACTTT. It yields the protein CASSIRQANSPLHF. The chain carries TRBV27 and TRBJ1-6; D possibly corresponds to TRBD1 (6 bases). Trimming removed 5 bases from V and 7 bases from J, with 12 bases in between. Germline CDR1 reads MNHEY; CDR2 reads SMNVEV (reference sequence). This CDR3 contains 14 residues.

The chain recombines TRBV11-3 with TRBJ1-1, with 7 nucleotides matching TRBD1. Germline CDR1 SGHNT, CDR2 YENEEA. Trimming at V came to 5 bases and at J to 7 bases, leaving 7 bases not matched to a gene. The CDR3 has 13 amino acids. Here the CDR3 reads CASSRGQRDEAFF. The CDR3 DNA sequence: TGTGCCAGCAGCCGGGGACAGAGGGATGAAGCTTTCTTT.

The genes are TRBV12-5 and TRBJ2-3, with 7 bases that match TRBD2. This CDR3 spans 15 amino acids. The trim removed 5 bases at V and 4 bases at J, leaving 9 bases unmatched. Germline V gene data show CDR1 as LGHNT and CDR2 as FRNRAP. The CDR3 region has the DNA TGTGCTAGTGGTCCGTGGGGCGGGGGATCAGATACGCAGTATTTT. Translated: CASGPWGGGSDTQYF.

The CDR3 DNA sequence: TGTGCCAGCAGCACCCCTCTGGAGCAGGGTTCACCCCTCCACTTT. The encoded protein is CASSTPLEQGSPLHF. The gene calls are TRBV7-3 and TRBJ1-6; tentative D call: TRBD1 (5 bases). The V and J ends lost 5 bases and 9 bases respectively, with 17 bases between them. CDR3 length: 15 amino acids. Per germline, CDR1 SGHTA and CDR2 FQGTGA.

The chain has TRBV29-1 and TRBJ1-3; 9 bases fit TRBD1. The CDR3 has 15 residues. CDR1 is SQVTM and CDR2 is ANQGSEA in the germline V gene. The junction had 8 bases not matched to a gene; V was cut back by 4 bases and J by 4 bases. This chain's CDR3 is CSVVGDRGRGNTIYF. CDR3 in DNA: TGCAGCGTTGTCGGTGACAGGGGGAGAGGAAACACCATATATTTT.

This clone was counted a few times. The gene calls are TRBV6-1 and TRBJ2-7; D gene ambiguous. Germline lookup yields CDR1 MNHNS and CDR2 SASEGT. V was clipped by 6 bases and J by 2 bases, with 5 bases between them. CDR3 length: 11 amino acids. CDR3 sequence (DNA): TGTGCCAGCAGCGACGCCTACGAGCAGTACTTC. Translation gives CASSDAYEQYF.

The rearrangement joins TRBV7-9 to TRBJ2-2; no definite D call. Germline V gene data show CDR1 as SEHNR and CDR2 as FQNEAQ (reference sequence). V shed 5 bases and J shed 6 bases, with 10 bases lying between them. This CDR3 is 13 amino acids long. The CDR3 protein is CASSPTVAGELFF. The DNA for the CDR3 is TGTGCCAGCAGCCCGACGGTGGCCGGGGAGCTGTTTTTT.

The CDR3 nucleotides are TGCGCCAGCAGCACCCAGGGCTACTATGGCTACACCTTC. Translated: CASSTQGYYGYTF. V usage is TRBV5-1 and J usage is TRBJ1-2; possible D gene TRBD1, 5 bases. V was trimmed by 4 bases and J by 3 bases, leaving 10 bases between them. Germline V gives CDR1 SGHRS, CDR2 YFSETQ. This CDR3 comprises 13 residues. Full variable domain (outside the CDR3, taken from reference TRBV5-1 and TRBJ1-2): KAGVTQTPRYLIKTRGQQVTLSCSPISGHRSVSWYQQTPGQGLQFLFEYFSETQRNKGNFPGRFSGRQFSNSRSEMNVSTLELGDSALYLCASSTQGYYGYTFGSGTRLTVV.

This clone was recorded once. V is TRBV7-9 and J is TRBJ1-1; maybe TRBD1 (5 bases). CDR3 length equals 13 residues. V gave up 8 bases and J gave up 6 bases, with 16 bases separating them. Germline values: CDR1 SEHNR, CDR2 FQNEAQ (reference sequence). The CDR3 DNA reads as TGTGCCAGCTTACCCCGGGGCAGCTCTGAAGCTTTCTTT. It translates to CASLPRGSSEAFF.

V usage is TRBV7-3 and J usage is TRBJ2-3; tentatively, D is TRBD2 (7 bases). This CDR3 is built from 15 residues. The V end was cut by 5 bases, the J end by 4 bases, with 16 bases between. Germline CDR1 SGHTA, CDR2 FQGTGA. CDR3 in amino acids: CASSPRGGGADTQYF. The CDR3 DNA sequence: TGTGCCAGCAGCCCAAGAGGCGGGGGCGCAGATACGCAGTATTTT.

The rearrangement uses TRBV11-2 and TRBJ1-1, with D maybe TRBD1 (5 bases). V was shortened by 9 bases and J by 0 bases, with 8 bases between the two germline ends. The CDR3 has 12 residues. Germline V lookup: CDR1 SGHAT, CDR2 FQNNGV. CDR3 protein: CASGGMNTEAFF. The CDR3 region has the DNA TGTGCCAGTGGGGGGATGAACACTGAAGCTTTCTTT.

The chain carries TRBV28 and TRBJ2-7, with 8 nucleotides matching TRBD1. Germline loops: CDR1 MDHEN, CDR2 SYDVKM. V gave up 3 bases and J gave up 3 bases; unmatched junction bases: 1. The CDR3 is 13 amino acids. The CDR3 loop is CASSFTGGYEQYF. Written as DNA, the CDR3 is TGTGCCAGCAGTTTTACAGGGGGCTACGAGCAGTACTTC.

J is TRBJ1-2 and V is TRBV9, with D perhaps matching TRBD1 (6 bases). The CDR3 contains 13 residues. CDR1 SGDLS and CDR2 YYNGEE come from the germline V gene. The germline V and J ends were trimmed by 3 bases and 8 bases, with 14 bases remaining between them. The CDR3: CASSAGQSRGYTF. DNA of the CDR3: TGTGCCAGCAGCGCGGGACAATCACGCGGCTACACCTTC.

This clone was seen only once. The J gene is TRBJ2-4, the V gene TRBV6-7, with D possibly being TRBD1 (6 bases). TRBV6-7 counts as an open reading frame of uncertain function. This CDR3 has 16 residues. V shed 7 bases and J shed 4 bases, with 20 bases lying between them. The CDR3 region has the DNA TGTGCCAGCATTCCCTCCGAGACAGGCCTTAAAAACATTCAGTACTTC. Its translation is CASIPSETGLKNIQYF.

The DNA for the CDR3 is TGCGCCAGCAGCCAAGACCAGTGGGGACAGACTCAAGAGACCCAGTACTTC. Amino acid sequence: CASSQDQWGQTQETQYF. The V and J genes are TRBV4-1 and TRBJ2-5; TRBD1 aligns across 7 bases. Germline trimming cut 0 bases from V and 2 bases from J; bases unmatched to any gene: 9. The germline CDR1 and CDR2 sequences are MGHRA and YSYEKL. This CDR3 contains 17 residues.

This clone was found a few times. CDR3 coding DNA: TGTGCCAGCAGCTTGGGGACCGGGACACGGCAAGAGACCCAGTACTTC. It is translated as CASSLGTGTRQETQYF. The V and J genes are TRBV5-6 and TRBJ2-5; TRBD1 might be the D (6 bases). The germline V gene encodes CDR1 SGHDT and CDR2 YYEEEE. Trimming cost V 0 bases and J 2 bases, with 14 bases left between them. The CDR3 loop spans 16 amino acids.

The chain couples TRBV11-3 to TRBJ2-7, with D maybe TRBD1 (6 bases). CDR3 size: 15 residues. Trimming stripped 0 bases from V and 7 bases from J, with 16 bases between. Germline CDR1 SGHNT, CDR2 YENEEA. The chain's CDR3 is CASSLELSLQGEQYF. The CDR3 DNA sequence: TGTGCCAGCAGCTTAGAACTTTCCCTCCAGGGGGAGCAGTACTTC.

This clone is deemed medium-sized. V is TRBV5-4 and J is TRBJ1-2; 9 positions match TRBD1. CDR1 SGHNT and CDR2 YYREEE come from the germline V gene (reference sequence). The CDR3 contains 15 residues. Trimming took 0 bases from V and 4 from J; bases not matched to a gene: 4. The CDR3: CASSLEGTGSYGYTF. The CDR3 DNA follows: TGTGCCAGCAGCTTGGAGGGGACAGGGAGCTATGGCTACACCTTC.

As to this clone: Germline and junction disagree at one end, which may indicate a read error. The chain employs TRBV6-1 and TRBJ1-1; TRBD1 might be the D (5 bases). The CDR3 length is 18 residues. Germline CDR1 is MNHNS and CDR2 is SASEGT. This CDR3 reads CASSEGIGAGYLNTEAFF. The CDR3 DNA sequence: TGTGCCAGCAGCGAAGGTATTGGGGCAGGCTATTTGAACACTGAAGCTTTCTTT.

This clone showed up just a few times. The chain carries TRBV27 and TRBJ1-5; D is unclear. Per germline, CDR1 MNHEY and CDR2 SMNVEV (reference sequence). Trimming stripped 6 bases from V and 1 base from J, with 10 bases between. This CDR3 contains 14 residues. The CDR3 is CASSWGGSNQPQHF. CDR3 DNA sequence: TGTGCCAGCAGCTGGGGTGGGAGCAATCAGCCCCAGCATTTT.

In its sample, this clone was seen once. The chain links TRBV20-1 to TRBJ2-7; D remains ambiguous. Per germline, CDR1 DFQATT and CDR2 SNEGSKA (reference sequence). The CDR3 extends over 11 amino acids. Trimming cost V 6 bases and J 3 bases, with 9 bases left between them. CDR3 residues: CSAQWVYEQYF. The CDR3 DNA reads as TGCAGTGCCCAGTGGGTCTACGAGCAGTACTTC.

The chain is built from TRBV4-1 and TRBJ1-1; no reliable D call. The CDR3 covers 12 residues. V lost 0 bases, J lost 10 bases, and 9 bases lay in between. The germline V gene has CDR1 MGHRA and CDR2 YSYEKL. Here the CDR3 DNA reads TGCGCCAGCAGCCAAGAAGCGAGATTAGCTTTCTTT. Amino acid sequence: CASSQEARLAFF.

The chain links TRBV5-8 to TRBJ1-5; D is ambiguous. Trimming pared 3 bases from V and 4 bases from J, leaving 5 bases between. Per the germline V gene, CDR1 is SGHTS and CDR2 is YDEGEE. The length of the CDR3 is 12 residues. CDR3 amino acids: CASSWFNQPQHF. DNA of the CDR3: TGTGCCAGCAGCTGGTTTAATCAGCCCCAGCATTTT.

This clone was detected a few times. The chain is built from TRBV5-6 and TRBJ1-5, with 7 bases fitting TRBD1. The V gene end was trimmed by 4 bases and the J gene end by 7 bases; junction bases not matched to a gene: 8. The V gene's germline CDR1 is SGHDT and CDR2 YYEEEE. The CDR3 has 14 amino acids. CDR3 amino acids: CASSPGTAPQPQHF. DNA of the CDR3: TGTGCCAGCAGCCCAGGGACAGCCCCGCAGCCCCAGCATTTT.

This sequence joins TRBV11-3 and TRBJ2-7; TRBD1 is a possible D gene (6 bases). CDR3 length: 14 amino acids. Germline values: CDR1 SGHNT, CDR2 YENEEA. Trimming cost V 3 bases and J 0 bases, with 9 bases left between them. The CDR3 bases are TGTGCCAGCAGCTTCCGGGACAACTCCTACGAGCAGTACTTC. Translation: CASSFRDNSYEQYF.

CDR3 bases: TGTGCCAGTAGTATTTGGGACCCCAATCAGCCCCAGCATTTT. Encoded protein: CASSIWDPNQPQHF. This chain connects TRBV19 to TRBJ1-5; a weak D match, TRBD1 (5 bases). The CDR3 sequence is 14 residues long. Trimming left V 3 bases short and J 3 bases short, with 9 bases between. The V gene's germline CDR1 is LNHDA and CDR2 SQIVND (reference sequence).

The chain combines TRBV5-5 with TRBJ1-1; D is perhaps TRBD1 (5 bases). This CDR3 is 18 amino acids long. Trimming stripped 1 base from V and 3 bases from J, with 22 bases between. Germline V CDR1 and CDR2: SGHKS, YYEKEE (reference sequence). The CDR3 sequence: CASSLRGESGNLYTEAFF. The CDR3 region has the DNA TGTGCCAGCAGCTTGAGGGGTGAGAGTGGAAATTTGTACACTGAAGCTTTCTTT.

The chain employs TRBV14 and TRBJ2-3; D remains unclear. This CDR3 has 12 amino acids. CDR1 and CDR2 (germline): SGHDN, FVKESK. With 3 bases removed from V and 2 bases from J, the gap between germline ends came to 3 bases. The CDR3 DNA reads TGTGCCAGCAGCCACCTCACAGATACGCAGTATTTT. This sequence encodes CASSHLTDTQYF.

The chain carries TRBV9 and TRBJ2-7; D uncertain. The germline V gene encodes CDR1 SGDLS and CDR2 YYNGEE. The CDR3 has 14 amino acids. The V end lost 3 bases, the J end lost 4 bases, and 14 bases lay between the germline ends. CDR3 amino acids: CASSEAPGVYEQYF. The CDR3 DNA reads TGTGCCAGCAGCGAGGCCCCTGGGGTGTACGAGCAGTACTTC.

The rearrangement joins TRBV6-6 to TRBJ2-2, with a tentative D call TRBD2 (5 bases). Per germline, CDR1 MNHNY and CDR2 SVGAGI (reference sequence). V lost 5 bases, J lost 7 bases, and 17 bases lay in between. The CDR3 has 15 amino acids. As DNA, the CDR3 is TGTGCCAGCAGTCCAATGAGGGAAATCGTCGGGGAGCTGTTTTTT. This codes for CASSPMREIVGELFF.

The chain combines TRBV19 with TRBJ2-7; D call uncertain. This CDR3 is 14 amino acids long. Trimming shortened V by 0 bases and J by 0 bases, and 6 bases separated the two germline ends. Germline values: CDR1 LNHDA, CDR2 SQIVND (reference sequence). The CDR3 DNA follows: TGTGCCAGTAGTATAGACAGGCGCTCCTACGAGCAGTACTTC. Residues: CASSIDRRSYEQYF. The whole variable domain, filled in from reference TRBV19 and TRBJ2-7, reads DGGITQSPKYLFRKEGQNVTLSCEQNLNHDAMYWYRQDPGQGLRLIYYSQIVNDFQKGDIAEGYSVSREKKESFPLTVTSAQKNPTAFYLCASSIDRRSYEQYFGPGTRLTVT.